This TCR beta chain was found in a study of T cells after yellow fever vaccination. MiXCR, applied by TCRdb to the 5' RACE reads, yields one record per CDR3 protein. Of about 240,000 distinct CDR3 sequences in the sample, 6.5% to 8.5% are singletons; the top ten hold around 0.9%. The germline CDR1 and CDR2 sequences are SGHRS and YFSETQ. With V trimmed by 4 bases and J by 7 bases, 1 base remained unmatched. The CDR3 extends over 12 amino acids. This specimen was CD4+ T cells sorted from PBMCs, taken 15 days after the yellow fever booster vaccination. The TCR originated in a man between 25 and 39 years old who received the YFV17D yellow fever vaccine. This chain uses TRBV5-1 with TRBJ2-7, with TRBD2 matching 11 bases. The CDR3 reads CASSIAGGEQYF. In nucleotides, the CDR3 is TGCGCCAGCAGCATAGCGGGAGGGGAGCAGTACTTC. Variable domain in full (rest from reference TRBV5-1 and TRBJ2-7): KAGVTQTPRYLIKTRGQQVTLSCSPISGHRSVSWYQQTPGQGLQFLFEYFSETQRNKGNFPGRFSGRQFSNSRSEMNVSTLELGDSALYLCASSIAGGEQYFGPGTRLTVT.